These 26 T cell receptor beta chains were sequenced from one sample in a study of long-term antiretroviral therapy in people with HIV. Survey level was the resolution at which the v3.0 immunoSEQ assay ran. TCRdb's copy holds only in-frame clones and misses some; the assay was immunoSEQ multiplex PCR. Of some 20,000 clones listed, 80% are singletons. The source was unsorted PBMCs, collected 2.9 years after starting antiretroviral therapy. The source of these receptors is a woman in her twenties or thirties with HIV.

V usage is TRBV9 and J usage is TRBJ2-3, with 8 bases identical to TRBD2. CDR3 size: 16 residues. J gave up 0 bases and V 3 bases, and 6 bases lay outside the gene matches. The V gene's germline CDR1 is SGDLS and CDR2 YYNGEE. CDR3 loop: CASSGKRGLSTDTQYF. The CDR3 DNA reads TGTGCCAGCAGCGGAAAGCGGGGGCTAAGCACAGATACGCAGTATTTT.

This clone has a handful of counts. The chain combines TRBV4-1 with TRBJ1-5; no clear D gene. Trimming left V 2 bases short and J 0 bases short, with 8 bases between. Per germline, CDR1 MGHRA and CDR2 YSYEKL. The CDR3 is 15 amino acids. The CDR3 sequence: CASSQYLDSNQPQHF. The CDR3 DNA follows: TGCGCCAGCAGCCAATACTTAGATAGCAATCAGCCCCAGCATTTT.

The chain uses TRBV4-1 and TRBJ1-4, with 7 bases lining up with TRBD1. Trimming removed 1 base from V and 8 bases from J; junction bases left unmatched: 7. The CDR3 consists of 15 residues. CDR1 is MGHRA, CDR2 YSYEKL, per germline. The CDR3 DNA reads TGCGCCAGCAGCCAAGGGGGACAGCTATGGGAAAAACTGTTTTTT. It specifies CASSQGGQLWEKLFF.

The chain has TRBV2 and TRBJ2-3, with D unresolved. V lost 7 bases, J lost 2 bases, and 10 bases lay in between. The CDR3 loop spans 13 amino acids. The V gene's germline CDR1 is SNHLY and CDR2 FYNNEI. The CDR3 region has the DNA TGTGCCAGCAATACGCCAGACACAGATACGCAGTATTTT. Translated, it gives CASNTPDTDTQYF. The full variable domain, its missing parts supplied by reference TRBV2 and TRBJ2-3, is EPEVTQTPSHQVTQMGQEVILRCVPISNHLYFYWYRQILGQKVEFLVSFYNNEISEKSEIFDDQFSVERPDGSNFTLKIRSTKLEDSAMYFCASNTPDTDTQYFGPGTRLTVL.

The gene calls are TRBV7-9 and TRBJ2-5; D remains ambiguous. Germline lookup yields CDR1 SEHNR and CDR2 FQNEAQ (reference sequence). This CDR3 is built from 14 residues. V lost 3 bases, J lost 7 bases, and 15 bases lay in between. This chain's CDR3 is CASSLSRQPATQYF. The DNA of the CDR3 is TGTGCCAGCAGCTTGAGTCGGCAACCCGCGACCCAGTACTTC.

This clone has only one observation. The genes are TRBV5-1 and TRBJ2-2; a weak D match, TRBD2 (6 bases). V was cut by 0 bases and J by 4 bases, with 19 bases left in between. Germline CDR1 SGHRS, CDR2 YFSETQ. CDR3 length: 18 residues. The CDR3 protein is CASSLGVNTVGGTGELFF. DNA of the CDR3: TGCGCCAGCAGCTTGGGGGTCAACACGGTCGGGGGCACCGGGGAGCTGTTTTTT.

In this sample, this clone turned up once. This chain links TRBV14 with TRBJ2-5, with 11 bases lining up with TRBD2. The CDR3 is made up of 17 amino acids. The J segment lost 0 bases and the V segment lost 3 bases, leaving 6 bases of the junction unmatched. Germline V CDR1 and CDR2: SGHDN, FVKESK. This CDR3 is CASSQRTSGRNQETQYF. The CDR3 DNA is TGTGCCAGCAGCCAGCGGACTAGCGGGCGAAACCAAGAGACCCAGTACTTC.

J is TRBJ2-1 and V is TRBV11-2; TRBD1 or TRBD2 may be the D gene (6 bases each). Germline CDR1 is SGHAT and CDR2 is FQNNGV. The CDR3 extends over 16 amino acids. V was pared by 5 bases and J by 10 bases, with 24 bases between. DNA of the CDR3: TGTGCCAGCAGCCAAGGAGGGGGGCCCCTTTATCCGGAGCAGTTCTTC. Amino acid sequence: CASSQGGGPLYPEQFF. Full variable domain (remainder filled in from reference TRBV11-2 and TRBJ2-1): EAGVAQSPRYKIIEKRQSVAFWCNPISGHATLYWYQQILGQGPKLLIQFQNNGVVDDSQLPKDRFSAERLKGVDSTLKIQPAKLEDSAVYLCASSQGGGPLYPEQFFGPGTRLTVL.

The chain has TRBV25-1 and TRBJ1-1, with a tentative D call TRBD1 (6 bases). V lost 1 base and J 3 bases, leaving 12 bases between the germline ends. Germline lookup yields CDR1 MGHDK and CDR2 SYGVNS. The CDR3 has 15 residues. CDR3 sequence reads: CASSELTGRDTEAFF. The CDR3 nucleotides read TGTGCCAGCAGTGAATTAACAGGGAGGGACACTGAAGCTTTCTTT.

The V gene is TRBV5-1, the J gene TRBJ2-7; a weak D match, TRBD2 (6 bases). Germline V lookup: CDR1 SGHRS, CDR2 YFSETQ. The V and J ends lost 4 bases and 4 bases respectively, with 18 bases between them. This CDR3 region has 15 residues. The CDR3 DNA is TGCGCCAGCAGCCCACTGGGCGGGGAGGTATACGAGCAGTACGTC. This codes for CASSPLGGEVYEQYV.

This chain connects TRBV29-1 to TRBJ1-1, with D maybe TRBD1 (5 bases). The V end lost 7 bases, the J end lost 1 base, and 13 bases lay between the germline ends. The CDR3 has 13 amino acids. The germline V gene has CDR1 SQVTM and CDR2 ANQGSEA. CDR3 in amino acids: CSAAGRANTEAFF. Written as DNA, the CDR3 is TGCAGCGCGGCCGGCAGGGCGAACACTGAAGCTTTCTTT.

This clone was observed once. This rearrangement joins TRBV27 to TRBJ2-4; tentative D call: TRBD1 (6 bases). The CDR3 runs to 14 residues. Per the germline V gene, CDR1 is MNHEY and CDR2 is SMNVEV (reference sequence). V lost 4 bases, J lost 2 bases, and 9 bases lay in between. The CDR3 spells CASSSTGPKNIQYF. The DNA of the CDR3 is TGTGCCAGCAGTTCGACAGGCCCCAAAAACATTCAGTACTTC.

The gene calls are TRBV5-1 and TRBJ2-2; D is ambiguous. From germline, CDR1 is SGHRS and CDR2 YFSETQ. This CDR3 has 12 residues. V lost 8 bases, J lost 3 bases, and 8 bases lay in between. The CDR3 DNA is TGCGCCAGTAAATCGGACACCGGGGAGCTGTTTTTT. Translating gives CASKSDTGELFF.

The table lists this clone with a few counts. V is TRBV6-6 and J is TRBJ1-1; no definite D call. Trimming shortened V by 4 bases and J by 6 bases, and 9 bases separated the two germline ends. The CDR3 spans 12 residues. Germline CDR1 MNHNY, CDR2 SVGAGI (reference sequence). CDR3 nucleotides: TGTGCCAGCAGTTTAAGGGCTCCTGAAGCTTTCTTT. It yields the protein CASSLRAPEAFF.

The gene calls are TRBV28 and TRBJ1-4; weak D call: TRBD1 (6 bases). Germline values: CDR1 MDHEN, CDR2 SYDVKM. The V gene lost 6 bases and the J gene lost 8 bases, with 19 bases spanning the gap. CDR3 length: 15 amino acids. CDR3 coding DNA: TGTGCCAGCAGGCCCCCGGGGAGGGGGAGGGAAAAACTGTTTTTT. This gives the protein CASRPPGRGREKLFF.

A few counts support this clone. The J gene is TRBJ1-2, the V gene TRBV7-8; D is uncertain. The CDR3 sequence is 13 residues long. Germline assignment: CDR1 SGHVS and CDR2 FQNEAQ. Trimming shortened V by 2 bases and J by 8 bases, and 12 bases separated the two germline ends. The CDR3 protein is CASSLPFTGGYTF. Here the CDR3 DNA reads TGTGCCAGCAGCTTACCGTTTACGGGGGGCTACACCTTC.

This chain connects TRBV6-5 to TRBJ2-7; the D is unclear. Germline V gene lookup returns CDR1 MNHEY and CDR2 SVGAGI. The germline V and J ends were trimmed by 3 bases and 4 bases, with 13 bases remaining between them. The CDR3 is made up of 14 amino acids. This CDR3 reads CASSYRQSHYEQYF. The CDR3 DNA is TGTGCCAGCAGTTATAGGCAAAGCCATTACGAGCAGTACTTC.

The V call is TRBV5-1, the J call TRBJ2-5, with 7 bases identical to TRBD2. CDR3 length equals 14 residues. J lost 5 bases, V lost 5 bases, and 9 bases had no gene match. Germline V gives CDR1 SGHRS, CDR2 YFSETQ. CDR3 nucleotide sequence: TGCGCCAGCAGGCCCGGACTAGGACGTGAGACCCAGTACTTC. It encodes CASRPGLGRETQYF.

The rearrangement links TRBV2 to TRBJ1-5; possibly TRBD1 for D (5 bases). The germline V and J ends were trimmed by 6 bases and 6 bases, with 12 bases remaining between them. CDR3 size: 13 residues. CDR1 SNHLY and CDR2 FYNNEI come from the germline V gene. This CDR3 is CASRAGDSQPQHF. The CDR3 nucleotides are TGTGCCAGCAGGGCAGGTGACAGTCAGCCCCAGCATTTT. Combining the CDR3 with reference TRBV2 and TRBJ1-5 gives the whole variable domain EPEVTQTPSHQVTQMGQEVILRCVPISNHLYFYWYRQILGQKVEFLVSFYNNEISEKSEIFDDQFSVERPDGSNFTLKIRSTKLEDSAMYFCASRAGDSQPQHFGDGTRLSIL.

The V gene is TRBV30, the J gene TRBJ1-1, with D possibly TRBD1 on 6 matching bases. CDR3 size: 12 residues. Germline CDR1 GTSNPN, CDR2 SVGIG (reference sequence). V was clipped by 4 bases and J by 5 bases, with 11 bases between them. CDR3 sequence: CAWTTGRTEAFF. The CDR3 DNA reads as TGTGCCTGGACAACAGGGCGAACTGAAGCTTTCTTT.

The rearrangement links TRBV7-7 to TRBJ2-1; D might be TRBD1 (5 bases). Trimming cost V 5 bases and J 7 bases, with 21 bases left between them. The CDR3 loop spans 16 amino acids. Germline V gene data show CDR1 as SSHAT and CDR2 as FNYEAQ (reference sequence). CDR3 amino acids: CASSPVLKGAKNEQFF. CDR3 in DNA: TGTGCCAGCAGCCCGGTTCTGAAAGGGGCGAAGAATGAGCAGTTCTTC.

The chain uses TRBV9 and TRBJ1-2, with 9 bases matching TRBD1. The CDR3 covers 14 residues. The ends lost 2 bases at V and 1 base at J; junction bases unmatched: 0. Germline V lookup: CDR1 SGDLS, CDR2 YYNGEE. The CDR3 sequence: CASSVGQGNYGYTF. The DNA of the CDR3 is TGTGCCAGCAGCGTGGGACAGGGTAACTATGGCTACACCTTC. Looking up the rest from reference TRBV9 and TRBJ1-2 gives the full variable domain: DSGVTQTPKHLITATGQRVTLRCSPRSGDLSVYWYQQSLDQGLQFLIQYYNGEERAKGNILERFSAQQFPDLHSELNLSSLELGDSALYFCASSVGQGNYGYTFGSGTRLTVV.

The J gene is TRBJ1-2, the V gene TRBV9; the D is unclear. V lost 0 bases and J lost 5, with 14 bases in between. The CDR3 covers 15 residues. The germline V gene has CDR1 SGDLS and CDR2 YYNGEE. The CDR3 region has the DNA TGTGCCAGCAGCGTAGGTTCTGGGGTACTATATGGCTACACCTTC. It is translated as CASSVGSGVLYGYTF.

This chain connects TRBV4-2 to TRBJ1-4; D ambiguous. Per the germline V gene, CDR1 is LGHNA and CDR2 is YNFKEQ. V was trimmed by 1 base and J by 2 bases, leaving 5 bases between them. The CDR3 covers 14 residues. The CDR3 DNA is TGTGCCAGCAGCCAAGGAGGGACTAATGAAAAACTGTTTTTT. It translates to CASSQGGTNEKLFF.

The V gene is TRBV19, the J gene TRBJ1-4, with unresolved D. Germline V gene lookup returns CDR1 LNHDA and CDR2 SQIVND (reference sequence). CDR3 length: 14 amino acids. Trimming cost V 4 bases and J 8 bases, with 14 bases left between them. Written as DNA, the CDR3 is TGTGCCAGTAGTACCACAGAAGTAAACGAAAAACTGTTTTTT. Translating gives CASSTTEVNEKLFF.

This chain connects TRBV2 to TRBJ2-1, with D maybe TRBD1 (6 bases). The CDR3 has 13 residues. Trimming shortened V by 8 bases and J by 6 bases, and 14 bases separated the two germline ends. Germline CDR1 and CDR2: SNHLY and FYNNEI. In nucleotides, the CDR3 is TGTGCCAGCGCACAAAACAGGGCCAATGAGCAGTTCTTC. As protein: CASAQNRANEQFF.